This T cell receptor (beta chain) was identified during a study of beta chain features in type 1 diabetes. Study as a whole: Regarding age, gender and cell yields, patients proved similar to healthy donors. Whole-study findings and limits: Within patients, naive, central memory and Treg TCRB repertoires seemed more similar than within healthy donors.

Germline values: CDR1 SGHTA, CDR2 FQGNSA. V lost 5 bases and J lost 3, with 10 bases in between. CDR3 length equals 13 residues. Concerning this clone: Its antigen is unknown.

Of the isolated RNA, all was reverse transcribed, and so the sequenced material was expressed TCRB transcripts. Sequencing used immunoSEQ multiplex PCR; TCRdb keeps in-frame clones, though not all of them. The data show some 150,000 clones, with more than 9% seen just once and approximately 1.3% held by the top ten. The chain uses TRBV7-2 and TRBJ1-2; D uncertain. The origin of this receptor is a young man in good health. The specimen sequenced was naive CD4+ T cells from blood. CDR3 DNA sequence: TGTGCCAGCAGCAGTCAGGCGTACTATGGCTACACCTTC. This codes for CASSSQAYYGYTF.